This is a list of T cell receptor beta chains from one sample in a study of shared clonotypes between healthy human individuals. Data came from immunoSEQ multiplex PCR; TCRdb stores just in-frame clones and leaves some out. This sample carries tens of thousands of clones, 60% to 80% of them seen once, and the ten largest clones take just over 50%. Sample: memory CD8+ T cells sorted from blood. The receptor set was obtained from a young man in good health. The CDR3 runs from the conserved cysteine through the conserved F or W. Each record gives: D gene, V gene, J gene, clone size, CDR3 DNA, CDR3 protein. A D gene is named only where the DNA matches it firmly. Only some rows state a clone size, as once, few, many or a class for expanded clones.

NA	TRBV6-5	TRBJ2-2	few	TGTGCCAGCAGTTACTCCTTCTCGAACACCGGGGAGCTGTTTTTT	CASSYSFSNTGELFF
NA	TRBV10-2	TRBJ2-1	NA	TGCGCCAGCAGTAACTTCAATGAGCAGTTCTTC	CASSNFNEQFF
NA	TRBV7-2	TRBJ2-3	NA	TGTGCCAGCAGCACCCTCAACGAGGGGGGCAGCACAGATACGCAGTATTTT	CASSTLNEGGSTDTQYF
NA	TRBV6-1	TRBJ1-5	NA	TGTGCCAGCAGTGACCCCTCTGAAGTCGAGCCCCAGCATTTT	CASSDPSEVEPQHF
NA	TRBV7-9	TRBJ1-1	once	TGTGCCAGCAGCCACCGTTTGGGGCGCCGGAGGATGACTGAAGCTTTCTTT	CASSHRLGRRRMTEAFF
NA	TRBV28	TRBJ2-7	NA	TGTGCCAGCAGTTGGGACACAAGCTCCTACGAGCAGTACTTC	CASSWDTSSYEQYF
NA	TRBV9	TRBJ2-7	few	TGTGCCAGCAGTCGTGGAGGCTCCCACTACGAGCAGTACTTC	CASSRGGSHYEQYF
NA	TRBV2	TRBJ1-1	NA	TGTGCCAGGATACTCGTGCAGGGCACTGAAGCTTTCTTT	CARILVQGTEAFF
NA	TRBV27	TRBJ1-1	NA	TGTGCCAGCAGTTCGGGCCAGGACACTGAAGCTTTCTTT	CASSSGQDTEAFF
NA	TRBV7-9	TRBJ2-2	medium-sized	TGTGCCAGCAGCTTAAACGGGGCAGACACTTCCGCGAACACCGGGGAGCTGTTTTTT	CASSLNGADTSANTGELFF
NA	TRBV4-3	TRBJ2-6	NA	TGCGCCAGCAGCCAAGATAGAAGGGCTGGGGCCAACGTCCTGACTTTC	CASSQDRRAGANVLTF
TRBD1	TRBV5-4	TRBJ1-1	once	TGTGCCAGCAGCTTCCGGGACAGTAACACTGAAGCTTTCTTT	CASSFRDSNTEAFF
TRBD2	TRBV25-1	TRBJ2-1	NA	TGTGCCAGCAGTGAAACGGGACTAGCGGTCAAATCCTACAATGAGCAGTTCTTC	CASSETGLAVKSYNEQFF
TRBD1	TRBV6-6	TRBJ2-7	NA	TGTGCCAGCAGTGCCTCGACAGGGGGCTACGAGCAGTACTTC	CASSASTGGYEQYF
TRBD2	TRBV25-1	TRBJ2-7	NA	TGTGCCAGCAGTGCTCAACTAGCGGAAGATTCCCCCTACGAGCAGTACTTC	CASSAQLAEDSPYEQYF